This entry is about one TCR beta chain. The participants were between 18 and 89 years old and came from 24 US areas. The recovered donors of Cohort 3 showed two negative PCRs, clearance, or symptom resolution. The sample originates from a study of blood T cell repertoires in COVID-19. Study-wide background: Specimens from acute and convalescent COVID-19 originated in the United States, Italy and Spain. In each case, the material was cDNA or gDNA derived from T cells, B-cell-depleted T cells, or PBMCs.

Germline values: CDR1 GTSNPN, CDR2 SVGIG (reference sequence). The V gene lost 0 bases and the J gene lost 4 bases, with 15 bases spanning the gap. This CDR3 is 15 amino acids long. Clones were sequenced by immunoSEQ multiplex PCR, and TCRdb holds only the in-frame ones, with some missing. Here the sample spans some 430,000 clones, 90% being singletons. The sample consisted of PBMCs or T cells enriched from blood (not recorded which). The chain employs TRBV30 and TRBJ1-1, with a possible D match to TRBD1 (6 bases). This clonotype was obtained from a man between 18 and 29 years old who had recovered from COVID-19. CDR3 in DNA: TGTGCCTGGAGTGTAACAGGGAGTTCTGGCACTGAAGCTTTCTTT. This translates into CAWSVTGSSGTEAFF.